These 15 T cell receptor beta chains share one sample of origin, sequenced in a study of OX40 agonist ivuxolimab in advanced cancers. Using immunoSEQ multiplex PCR, the repertoire was profiled, and TCRdb retains in-frame clones only, with some absent. This sample has 50,000 to 60,000 clones, with approximately 83% found just once. The specimen was CD4+ or CD8+ T cells sorted from blood, collected in a trial of the OX40 agonist ivuxolimab. All receptors come from an adult with an advanced solid tumor such as melanoma, head and neck, liver or kidney cancer.

The genes are TRBV30 and TRBJ1-1; D uncertain. The CDR3 contains 13 residues. The germline gives CDR1 GTSNPN, CDR2 SVGIG (reference sequence). Trimming removed 5 bases at V and 2 bases at J, with 12 bases between. CDR3 DNA: TGTGCCTGGGAAAAAAGGGTAAACACTGAAGCTTTCTTT. Protein sequence: CAWEKRVNTEAFF.

The chain employs TRBV2 and TRBJ1-3; no firm D call. V was clipped by 5 bases and J by 0 bases, with 11 bases between them. CDR1 is SNHLY and CDR2 is FYNNEI in the germline V gene. The CDR3 has 15 residues. The CDR3 here is CASSPGGTSGNTIYF. CDR3 DNA: TGTGCCAGCAGTCCCGGAGGAACCTCTGGAAACACCATATATTTT.

The rearrangement links TRBV5-4 to TRBJ2-5, with 7 bases identical to TRBD2. Looked up from germline, CDR1 is SGHNT and CDR2 is YYREEE (reference sequence). The V and J ends lost 5 bases and 5 bases, in that order; junction bases with no gene match: 12. The CDR3 loop spans 15 amino acids. The CDR3 nucleotides read TGTGCCAGCAGTAAGAAGCGGGGTTTGGAGGAGACCCAGTACTTC. It yields the protein CASSKKRGLEETQYF. The whole variable domain, filled in from reference TRBV5-4 and TRBJ2-5, reads ETGVTQSPTHLIKTRGQQVTLRCSSQSGHNTVSWYQQALGQGPQFIFQYYREEENGRGNFPPRFSGLQFPNYSSELNVNALELDDSALYLCASSKKRGLEETQYFGPGTRLLVL.

The gene calls are TRBV28 and TRBJ1-2; tentative D call: TRBD1 (5 bases). Looked up from germline, CDR1 is MDHEN and CDR2 is SYDVKM. V was shortened by 10 bases and J by 6 bases, with 15 bases between the two germline ends. This CDR3 is 12 amino acids long. CDR3 coding DNA: TGTGCCACTTACTTATGGGGGGATGGCTACACCTTC. Translation gives CATYLWGDGYTF.

This chain joins TRBV30 and TRBJ2-3; the D gene is possibly TRBD2 (5 bases). Germline V gene sequence: CDR1 GTSNPN, CDR2 SVGIG (reference sequence). CDR3 length: 13 amino acids. V was shortened by 1 base and J by 2 bases, with 7 bases between the two germline ends. In DNA form, the CDR3 reads TGTGCCTGGAGTGAGGACTCCACAGATACGCAGTATTTT. Translating gives CAWSEDSTDTQYF.

This clone has a handful of counts. The rearrangement uses TRBV7-9 and TRBJ1-2; D call uncertain. Trimming shortened V by 0 bases and J by 4 bases, and 6 bases separated the two germline ends. The CDR3 consists of 13 residues. Germline CDR1 reads SEHNR; CDR2 reads FQNEAQ (reference sequence). CDR3 bases: TGTGCCAGCAGCTTAGCAGTAAGCTATGGCTACACCTTC. The encoded protein is CASSLAVSYGYTF. Looking up the rest from reference TRBV7-9 and TRBJ1-2 gives the full variable domain: DTGVSQNPRHKITKRGQNVTFRCDPISEHNRLYWYRQTLGQGPEFLTYFQNEAQLEKSRLLSDRFSAERPKGSFSTLEIQRTEQGDSAMYLCASSLAVSYGYTFGSGTRLTVV.

This clone was found once. The chain links TRBV7-2 to TRBJ2-3; D is possibly TRBD2 (6 bases). The CDR3 loop spans 15 amino acids. The V and J ends lost 5 bases and 0 bases respectively, with 12 bases between them. Germline V lookup: CDR1 SGHTA, CDR2 FQGNSA. The CDR3 loop reads CASSLLASSTDTQYF. CDR3 in DNA: TGTGCCAGCAGCCTGCTAGCGTCTAGCACAGATACGCAGTATTTT.

This chain joins TRBV27 and TRBJ1-1, with TRBD1 as a possible D gene (6 bases). From germline, CDR1 is MNHEY and CDR2 SMNVEV (reference sequence). V was cut by 4 bases and J by 6 bases, with 12 bases left in between. The CDR3 consists of 13 residues. CDR3 sequence (DNA): TGTGCCAGCAGTTCGGTCAGGGGTGCTGAAGCTTTCTTT. Translation gives CASSSVRGAEAFF.

The chain joins TRBV9 to TRBJ2-5, with 10 positions matching TRBD1. The germline gives CDR1 SGDLS, CDR2 YYNGEE. The CDR3 runs to 14 residues. V dropped 4 bases and J dropped 3; count of bases not matched to a gene: 3. The CDR3 is CASSRGQGKETQYF. In DNA form, the CDR3 reads TGTGCCAGCAGCCGGGGACAGGGGAAAGAGACCCAGTACTTC.

Only one count was recorded for this clone. V usage is TRBV7-6 and J usage is TRBJ2-2; weak D call: TRBD1 (5 bases). The V end lost 1 base, the J end lost 4 bases, and 10 bases lay between the germline ends. The germline gives CDR1 SGHVS, CDR2 FNYEAQ. The CDR3 has 15 amino acids. The CDR3 loop is CASSLERRVTGELFF. The CDR3 DNA reads as TGTGCCAGCAGCTTAGAACGCAGGGTCACCGGGGAGCTGTTTTTT.

The V and J genes are TRBV11-3 and TRBJ1-4; unclear D gene. The ends were cut back, 0 bases at V and 5 bases at J, with 4 bases in the middle. The CDR3 has 13 amino acids. CDR1 and CDR2 (germline): SGHNT, YENEEA. The CDR3 region is CASSLDYNEKLFF. The CDR3 region has the DNA TGTGCCAGCAGCTTAGACTACAATGAAAAACTGTTTTTT.

The V gene is TRBV18, the J gene TRBJ1-1, with a possible D match to TRBD1 (5 bases). V was cut by 3 bases and J by 7 bases, with 12 bases left in between. Germline V lookup: CDR1 KGHSH, CDR2 LQKENI. The CDR3 is 13 amino acids. In DNA, the CDR3 is TGTGCCAGCTCACCGAGGGACCCCCATGAAGCTTTCTTT. It translates to CASSPRDPHEAFF.

This chain uses TRBV7-2 with TRBJ2-3, with D uncertain. This CDR3 has 14 amino acids. V dropped 3 bases and J dropped 10 bases, with 17 bases sitting between them. CDR1 and CDR2 (germline): SGHTA, FQGNSA. The CDR3 nucleotides are TGTGCCAGCAGCTTCTCTCCTAATCAGCCCGCGCAGTATTTT. Translating gives CASSFSPNQPAQYF.

This clone occurred once. The chain employs TRBV18 and TRBJ1-2; D not certain. The V and J ends lost 3 bases and 4 bases respectively, with 9 bases between them. This CDR3 comprises 13 residues. Per germline, CDR1 KGHSH and CDR2 LQKENI. CDR3 sequence (DNA): TGTGCCAGCTCACCCCTTTCGGTCTATGGCTACACCTTC. Its translation: CASSPLSVYGYTF. Complete variable domain (other parts from reference TRBV18 and TRBJ1-2): NAGVMQNPRHLVRRRGQEARLRCSPMKGHSHVYWYRQLPEEGLKFMVYLQKENIIDESGMPKERFSAEFPKEGPSILRIQQVVRGDSAAYFCASSPLSVYGYTFGSGTRLTVV.

This clone was detected once. The chain has TRBV7-9 and TRBJ2-2; D uncertain. The CDR3 totals 14 residues. Trimming took 0 bases from V and 1 from J, leaving 3 bases between them. The germline V gene encodes CDR1 SEHNR and CDR2 FQNEAQ (reference sequence). The CDR3 reads CASSLAQNTGELFF. The CDR3 DNA is TGTGCCAGCAGCTTAGCCCAGAACACCGGGGAGCTGTTTTTT. Full variable domain (rest looked up from reference TRBV7-9 and TRBJ2-2): DTGVSQNPRHKITKRGQNVTFRCDPISEHNRLYWYRQTLGQGPEFLTYFQNEAQLEKSRLLSDRFSAERPKGSFSTLEIQRTEQGDSAMYLCASSLAQNTGELFFGEGSRLTVL.